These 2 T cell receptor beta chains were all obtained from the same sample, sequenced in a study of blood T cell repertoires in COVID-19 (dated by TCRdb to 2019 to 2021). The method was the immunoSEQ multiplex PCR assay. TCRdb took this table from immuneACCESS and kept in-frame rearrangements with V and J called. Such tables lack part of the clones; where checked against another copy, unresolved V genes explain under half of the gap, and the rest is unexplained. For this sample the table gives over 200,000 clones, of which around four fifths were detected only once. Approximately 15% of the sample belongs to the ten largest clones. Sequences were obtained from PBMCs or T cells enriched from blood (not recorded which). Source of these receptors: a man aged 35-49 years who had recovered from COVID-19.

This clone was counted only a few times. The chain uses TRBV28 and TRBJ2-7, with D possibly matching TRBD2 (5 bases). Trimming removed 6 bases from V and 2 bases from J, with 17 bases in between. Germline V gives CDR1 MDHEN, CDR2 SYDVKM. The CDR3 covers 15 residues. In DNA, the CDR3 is TGTGCCAGCAGCCCGGGTGGTTCCGGGACCTACGAGCAGTACTTC. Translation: CASSPGGSGTYEQYF.

The CDR3: CASSFTGLAKNIQYF. The DNA for the CDR3 is TGTGCCAGCAGTTTTACAGGGCTAGCCAAAAACATTCAGTACTTC. This chain links TRBV28 with TRBJ2-4; weak D call: TRBD1 (6 bases). The CDR3 consists of 15 residues. CDR1 and CDR2 (germline): MDHEN, SYDVKM. V lost 3 bases to trimming and J lost 0 bases, with 9 bases between them.